This TCR beta chain stems from a study of OX40 agonist ivuxolimab in advanced cancers. Whole-study context: Prior anti-PD-1, anti-PD-L1 or anti-CTLA-4 therapy was allowed; approximately 40% had some.

The assay was immunoSEQ multiplex PCR, and TCRdb's table has in-frame clones only and misses some. The sample contains about 50,000 clones, 89% of which appear only once. The sample consisted of CD4+ or CD8+ T cells sorted from blood, taken in a trial of the OX40 agonist ivuxolimab. The sequence came from an adult with an advanced solid tumor such as melanoma, head and neck, liver or kidney cancer.

This CDR3 is CAAETSGFYEQYF. The CDR3 nucleotides are TGTGCCGCGGAGACTAGCGGATTTTACGAGCAGTACTTC. V and J are TRBV30 and TRBJ2-7; 9 nucleotides align to TRBD2. The CDR3 runs to 13 residues. V lost 8 bases to trimming and J lost 4 bases; unmatched junction nucleotides: 9. CDR1 is GTSNPN and CDR2 is SVGIG in the germline V gene (reference sequence).